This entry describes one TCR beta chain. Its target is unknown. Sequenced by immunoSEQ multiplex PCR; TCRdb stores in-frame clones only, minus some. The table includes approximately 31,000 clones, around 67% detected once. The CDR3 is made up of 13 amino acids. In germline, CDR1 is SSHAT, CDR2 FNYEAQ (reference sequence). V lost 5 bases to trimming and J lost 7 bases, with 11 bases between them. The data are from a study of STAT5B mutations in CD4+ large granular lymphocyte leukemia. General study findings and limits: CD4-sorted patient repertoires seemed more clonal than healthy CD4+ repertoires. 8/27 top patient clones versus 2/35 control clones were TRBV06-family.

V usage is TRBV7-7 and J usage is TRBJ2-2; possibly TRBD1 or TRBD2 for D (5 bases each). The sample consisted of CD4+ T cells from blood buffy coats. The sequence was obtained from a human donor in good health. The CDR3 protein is CASSPGPGGELFF. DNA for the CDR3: TGTGCCAGCAGCCCGGGACCCGGCGGGGAGCTGTTTTTT. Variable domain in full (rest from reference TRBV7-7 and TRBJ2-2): GAGVSQSPRYKVTKRGQDVTLRCDPISSHATLYWYQQALGQGPEFLTYFNYEAQPDKSGLPSDRFSAERPEGSISTLTIQRTEQRDSAMYRCASSPGPGGELFFGEGSRLTVL.